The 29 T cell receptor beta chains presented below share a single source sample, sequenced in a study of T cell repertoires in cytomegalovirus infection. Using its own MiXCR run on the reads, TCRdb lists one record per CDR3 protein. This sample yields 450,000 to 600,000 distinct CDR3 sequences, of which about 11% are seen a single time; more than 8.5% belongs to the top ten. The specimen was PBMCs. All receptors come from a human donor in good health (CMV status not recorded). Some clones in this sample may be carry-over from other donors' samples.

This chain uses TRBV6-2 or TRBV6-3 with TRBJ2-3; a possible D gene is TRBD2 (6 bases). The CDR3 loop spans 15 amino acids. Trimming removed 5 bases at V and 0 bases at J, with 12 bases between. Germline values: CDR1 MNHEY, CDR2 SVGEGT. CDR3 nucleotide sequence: TGTGCCAGCAGTACTAGGCGGGAAAGCACAGATACGCAGTATTTT. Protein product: CASSTRRESTDTQYF.

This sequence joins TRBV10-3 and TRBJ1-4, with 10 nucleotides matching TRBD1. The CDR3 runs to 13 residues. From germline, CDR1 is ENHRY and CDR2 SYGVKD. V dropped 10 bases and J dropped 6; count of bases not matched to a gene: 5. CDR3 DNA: TGTGCCACCACCGGGACAGGGGATGAAAAACTGTTTTTT. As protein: CATTGTGDEKLFF.

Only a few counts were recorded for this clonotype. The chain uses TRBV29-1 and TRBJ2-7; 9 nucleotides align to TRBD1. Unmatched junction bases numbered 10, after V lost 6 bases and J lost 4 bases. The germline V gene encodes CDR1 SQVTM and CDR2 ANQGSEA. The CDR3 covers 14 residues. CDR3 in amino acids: CSVLGQGMGYEQYF. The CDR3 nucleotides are TGCAGCGTATTAGGACAGGGGATGGGATACGAGCAGTACTTC.

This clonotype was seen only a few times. DNA for the CDR3: TGCAGTGCTACGTGGCGGACGAACAATGAGCAGTTCTTC. Translation: CSATWRTNNEQFF. The genes are TRBV20-1 and TRBJ2-1; D ambiguous. The V gene lost 4 bases and the J gene lost 5 bases, with 12 bases spanning the gap. Germline CDR1 reads DFQATT; CDR2 reads SNEGSKA (reference sequence). The CDR3 runs to 13 residues.

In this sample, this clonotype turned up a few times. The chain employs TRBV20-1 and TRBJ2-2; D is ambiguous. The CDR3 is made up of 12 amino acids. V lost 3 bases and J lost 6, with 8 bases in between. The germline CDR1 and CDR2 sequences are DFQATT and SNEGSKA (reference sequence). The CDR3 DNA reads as TGCAGTGCTAGTAGCCTCTCCGGGGAGCTGTTTTTT. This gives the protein CSASSLSGELFF.

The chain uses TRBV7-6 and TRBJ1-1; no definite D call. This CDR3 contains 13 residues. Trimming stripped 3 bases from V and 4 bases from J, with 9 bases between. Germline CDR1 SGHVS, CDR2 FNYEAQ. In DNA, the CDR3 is TGTGCCAGCAGCTTGGACGGGCCCACTGAAGCTTTCTTT. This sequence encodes CASSLDGPTEAFF.

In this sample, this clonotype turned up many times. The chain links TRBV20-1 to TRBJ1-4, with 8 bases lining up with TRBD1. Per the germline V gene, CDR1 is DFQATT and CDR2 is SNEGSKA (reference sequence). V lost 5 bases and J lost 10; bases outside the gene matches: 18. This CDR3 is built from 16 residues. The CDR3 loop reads CSAEGVPRGRGGKLFF. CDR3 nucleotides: TGCAGTGCTGAGGGCGTACCCAGGGGGCGCGGGGGAAAACTGTTTTTT.

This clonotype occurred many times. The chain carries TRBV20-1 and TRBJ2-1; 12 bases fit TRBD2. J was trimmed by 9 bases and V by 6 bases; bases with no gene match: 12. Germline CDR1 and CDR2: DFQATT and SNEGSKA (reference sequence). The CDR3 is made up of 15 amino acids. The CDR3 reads CSAATPSGRAFEQFF. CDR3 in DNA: TGCAGTGCCGCGACCCCTAGCGGGAGGGCTTTTGAGCAGTTCTTC.

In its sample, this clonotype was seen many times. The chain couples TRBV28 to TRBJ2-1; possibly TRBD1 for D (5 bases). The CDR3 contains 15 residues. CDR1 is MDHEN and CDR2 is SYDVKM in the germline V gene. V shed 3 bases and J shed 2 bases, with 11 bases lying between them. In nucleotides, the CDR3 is TGTGCCAGCAGTTTGGCAGGGCCTACCTACAATGAGCAGTTCTTC. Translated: CASSLAGPTYNEQFF.

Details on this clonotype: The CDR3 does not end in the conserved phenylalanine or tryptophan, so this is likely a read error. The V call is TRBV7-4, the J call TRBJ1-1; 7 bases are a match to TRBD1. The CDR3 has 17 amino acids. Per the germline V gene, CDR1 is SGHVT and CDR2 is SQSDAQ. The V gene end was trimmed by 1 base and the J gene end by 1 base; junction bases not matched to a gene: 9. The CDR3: CASSLVRGGRRNTEAFS. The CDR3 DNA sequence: TGTGCCAGCAGCTTAGTGAGAGGGGGCAGGAGGAACACTGAAGCTTTCTCT.

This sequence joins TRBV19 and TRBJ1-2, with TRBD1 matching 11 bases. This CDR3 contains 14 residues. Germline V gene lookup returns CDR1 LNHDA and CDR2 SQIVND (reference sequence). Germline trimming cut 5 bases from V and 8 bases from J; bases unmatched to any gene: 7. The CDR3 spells CASSPRTGGEGYTF. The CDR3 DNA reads TGTGCCAGTAGTCCCCGGACAGGGGGCGAGGGCTACACCTTC.

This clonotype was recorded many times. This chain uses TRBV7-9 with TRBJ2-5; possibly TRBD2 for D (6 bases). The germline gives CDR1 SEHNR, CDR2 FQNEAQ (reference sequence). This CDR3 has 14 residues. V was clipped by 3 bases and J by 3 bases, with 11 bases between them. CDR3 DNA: TGTGCCAGCAGCTTCGGGGGAGAGGAAGAGACCCAGTACTTC. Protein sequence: CASSFGGEEETQYF. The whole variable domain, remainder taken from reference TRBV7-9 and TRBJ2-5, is DTGVSQNPRHKITKRGQNVTFRCDPISEHNRLYWYRQTLGQGPEFLTYFQNEAQLEKSRLLSDRFSAERPKGSFSTLEIQRTEQGDSAMYLCASSFGGEEETQYFGPGTRLLVL.

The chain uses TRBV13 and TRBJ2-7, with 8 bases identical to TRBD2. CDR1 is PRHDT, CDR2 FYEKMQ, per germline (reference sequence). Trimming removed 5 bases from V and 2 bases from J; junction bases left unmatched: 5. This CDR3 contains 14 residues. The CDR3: CASSPRGGAYEQYF. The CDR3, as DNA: TGTGCCAGCAGCCCCCGGGGGGGGGCCTACGAGCAGTACTTC. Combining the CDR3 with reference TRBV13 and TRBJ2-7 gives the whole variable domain AAGVIQSPRHLIKEKRETATLKCYPIPRHDTVYWYQQGPGQDPQFLISFYEKMQSDKGSIPDRFSAQQFSDYHSELNMSSLELGDSALYFCASSPRGGAYEQYFGPGTRLTVT.

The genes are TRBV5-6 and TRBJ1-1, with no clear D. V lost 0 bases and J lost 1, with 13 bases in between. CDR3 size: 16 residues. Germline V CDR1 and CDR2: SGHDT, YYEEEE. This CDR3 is CASSLGRQRWNTEAFF. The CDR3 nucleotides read TGTGCCAGCAGCTTGGGTAGGCAGAGGTGGAACACTGAAGCTTTCTTT.

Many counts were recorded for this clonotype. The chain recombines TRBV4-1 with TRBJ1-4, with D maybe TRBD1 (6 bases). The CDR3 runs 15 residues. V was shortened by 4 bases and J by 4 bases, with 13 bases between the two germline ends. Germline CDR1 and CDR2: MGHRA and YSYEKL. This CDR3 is CASSPGTQNNEKLFF. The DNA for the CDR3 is TGCGCCAGCAGCCCGGGGACACAAAATAATGAAAAACTGTTTTTT.

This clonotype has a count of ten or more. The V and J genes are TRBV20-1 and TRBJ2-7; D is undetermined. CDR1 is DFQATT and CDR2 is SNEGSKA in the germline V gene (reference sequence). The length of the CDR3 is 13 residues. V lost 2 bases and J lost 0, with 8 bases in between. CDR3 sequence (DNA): TGCAGTGCTAGACTACCAAGCTCCTACGAGCAGTACTTC. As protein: CSARLPSSYEQYF.

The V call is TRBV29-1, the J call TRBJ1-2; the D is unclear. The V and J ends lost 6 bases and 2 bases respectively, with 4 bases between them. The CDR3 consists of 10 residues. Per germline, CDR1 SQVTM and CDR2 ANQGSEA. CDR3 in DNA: TGCAGCGTGGAAAACTATGGCTACACCTTC. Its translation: CSVENYGYTF.

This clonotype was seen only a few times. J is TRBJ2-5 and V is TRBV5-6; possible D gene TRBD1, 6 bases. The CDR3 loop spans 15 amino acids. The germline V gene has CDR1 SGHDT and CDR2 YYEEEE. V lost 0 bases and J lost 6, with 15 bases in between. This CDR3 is CASSLVSGVVQTQYF. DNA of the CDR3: TGTGCCAGCAGCTTGGTTTCAGGGGTCGTACAGACCCAGTACTTC.

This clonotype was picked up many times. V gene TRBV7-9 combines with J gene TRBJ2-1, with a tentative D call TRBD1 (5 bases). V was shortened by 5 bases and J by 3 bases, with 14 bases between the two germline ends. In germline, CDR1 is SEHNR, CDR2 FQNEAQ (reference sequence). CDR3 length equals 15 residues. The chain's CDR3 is CASSRRGNLYNEQFF. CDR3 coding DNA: TGTGCCAGCAGCCGAAGGGGCAATCTCTACAATGAGCAGTTCTTC.

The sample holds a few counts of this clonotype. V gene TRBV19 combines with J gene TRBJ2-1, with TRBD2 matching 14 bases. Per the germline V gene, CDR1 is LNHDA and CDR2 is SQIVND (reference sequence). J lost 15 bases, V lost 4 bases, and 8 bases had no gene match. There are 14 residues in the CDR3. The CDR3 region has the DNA TGTGCCAGTAGTAAGGGACTAGCGGGAGCGGTGCGGTTCTTC. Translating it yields CASSKGLAGAVRFF.

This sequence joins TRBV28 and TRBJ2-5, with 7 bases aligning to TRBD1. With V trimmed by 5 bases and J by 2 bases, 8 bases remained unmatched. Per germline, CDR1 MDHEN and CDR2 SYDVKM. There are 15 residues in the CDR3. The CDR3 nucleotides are TGTGCCAGCAGTACCCACAGGGGTCGGCAAGAGACCCAGTACTTC. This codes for CASSTHRGRQETQYF.

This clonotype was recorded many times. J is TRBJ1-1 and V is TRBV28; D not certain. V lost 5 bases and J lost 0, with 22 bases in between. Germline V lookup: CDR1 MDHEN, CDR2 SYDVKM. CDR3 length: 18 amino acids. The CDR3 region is CASSPFLGLTPMNTEAFF. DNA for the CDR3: TGTGCCAGCAGTCCCTTCCTAGGGCTTACCCCCATGAACACTGAAGCTTTCTTT. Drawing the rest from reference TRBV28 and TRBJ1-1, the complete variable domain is DVKVTQSSRYLVKRTGEKVFLECVQDMDHENMFWYRQDPGLGLRLIYFSYDVKMKEKGDIPEGYSVSREKKERFSLILESASTNQTSMYLCASSPFLGLTPMNTEAFFGQGTRLTVV.

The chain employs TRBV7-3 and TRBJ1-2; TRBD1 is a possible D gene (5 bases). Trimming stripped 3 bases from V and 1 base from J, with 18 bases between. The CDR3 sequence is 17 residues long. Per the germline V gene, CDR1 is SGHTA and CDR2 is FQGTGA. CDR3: CASSLGRPGRINYGYTF. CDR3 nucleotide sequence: TGTGCCAGCAGCTTGGGACGGCCGGGACGGATTAACTATGGCTACACCTTC.

The chain's CDR3 is CASGDREEKLFF. The CDR3 nucleotides read TGTGCCAGCGGGGACAGGGAGGAAAAACTGTTTTTT. The chain couples TRBV2 to TRBJ1-4; 9 bases fit TRBD1. Germline V lookup: CDR1 SNHLY, CDR2 FYNNEI. The ends lost 8 bases at V and 8 bases at J; junction bases unmatched: 3. The CDR3 has 12 amino acids.

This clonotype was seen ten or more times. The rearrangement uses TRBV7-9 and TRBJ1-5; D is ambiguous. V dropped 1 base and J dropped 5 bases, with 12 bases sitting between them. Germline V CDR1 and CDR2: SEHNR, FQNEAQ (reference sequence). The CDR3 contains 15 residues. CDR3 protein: CASSLGGTAYQPQHF. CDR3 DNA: TGTGCCAGCAGCTTAGGTGGAACGGCCTATCAGCCCCAGCATTTT.

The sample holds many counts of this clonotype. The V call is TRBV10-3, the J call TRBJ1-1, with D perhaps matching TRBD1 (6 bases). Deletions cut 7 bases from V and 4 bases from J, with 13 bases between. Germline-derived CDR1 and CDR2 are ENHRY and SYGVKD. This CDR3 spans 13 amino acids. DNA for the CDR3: TGTGCCATCACAGCCGGGGGCGGCACTGAAGCTTTCTTT. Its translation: CAITAGGGTEAFF.

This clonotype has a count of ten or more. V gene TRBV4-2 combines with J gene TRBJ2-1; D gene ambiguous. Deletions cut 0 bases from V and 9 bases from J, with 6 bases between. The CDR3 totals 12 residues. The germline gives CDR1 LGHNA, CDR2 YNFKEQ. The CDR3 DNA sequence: TGTGCCAGCAGCCAAGATCGACGTGAGCAGTTCTTC. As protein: CASSQDRREQFF.

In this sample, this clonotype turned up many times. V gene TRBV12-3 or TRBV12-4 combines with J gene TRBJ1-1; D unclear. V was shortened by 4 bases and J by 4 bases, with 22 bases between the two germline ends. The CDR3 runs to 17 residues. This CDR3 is CASSSRAGSVFVTEAFF. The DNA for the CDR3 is TGTGCCAGCAGTTCTCGGGCAGGTAGTGTTTTTGTCACTGAAGCTTTCTTT.

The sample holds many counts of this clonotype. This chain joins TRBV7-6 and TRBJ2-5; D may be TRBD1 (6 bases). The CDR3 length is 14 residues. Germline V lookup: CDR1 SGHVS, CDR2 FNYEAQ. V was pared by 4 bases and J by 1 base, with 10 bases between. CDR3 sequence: CASSYRVGQETQYF. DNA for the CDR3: TGTGCCAGCAGCTACAGGGTTGGCCAAGAGACCCAGTACTTC.